These 25 T cell receptor beta chains were all obtained from the same sample, sequenced in a study of identical twins. A single record per CDR3 protein comes from TCRdb applying MiXCR to the 5' RACE reads. The sample comprises approximately 700,000 distinct CDR3 sequences, roughly 18% of which are singletons, and around 14% rests with the top ten. These data also formed part of another study, on T cells expressing NK-cell markers.

The sample consisted of PBMCs. Receptors were obtained from a woman aged 18-30 years in good health.

This clonotype was counted a few times. A much larger clone sits a single nucleotide away, making a read error possible. This sequence joins TRBV27 and TRBJ1-1, with 10 positions matching TRBD1. CDR1 is MNHEY, CDR2 SMNVEV, per germline (reference sequence). CDR3 length: 15 amino acids. Germline trimming cut 5 bases from V and 1 base from J; bases unmatched to any gene: 4. The CDR3 spells CASSPWTGGNTEAFF. CDR3 DNA sequence: TGTGCCAGCAGTCCGTGGACAGGGGGGAACACTGAAGCTTTCTTT.

Many counts were recorded for this clonotype. J is TRBJ2-1 and V is TRBV10-3; D not resolved. CDR1 is ENHRY, CDR2 SYGVKD, per germline. The V end was cut by 5 bases, the J end by 2 bases, with 7 bases between. This CDR3 comprises 13 residues. The CDR3 here is CAISRPAYNEQFF. The CDR3 nucleotides read TGTGCCATCAGTCGGCCTGCCTACAATGAGCAGTTCTTC.

V gene TRBV20-1 combines with J gene TRBJ2-2, with D perhaps matching TRBD2 (5 bases). Trimming stripped 6 bases from V and 6 bases from J, with 17 bases between. The CDR3 contains 14 residues. Germline values: CDR1 DFQATT, CDR2 SNEGSKA (reference sequence). This CDR3 reads CSAVEGSLPGELFF. The CDR3 nucleotides are TGCAGTGCGGTCGAGGGATCTCTCCCCGGGGAGCTGTTTTTT.

The gene calls are TRBV25-1 and TRBJ2-3; the D gene could be TRBD1 or TRBD2 (7 bases each). The CDR3 contains 16 residues. CDR1 and CDR2 from the germline V gene are MGHDK and SYGVNS. Trimming stripped 1 base from V and 4 bases from J, with 15 bases between. The CDR3 nucleotides read TGTGCCAGCAGTGAATTTCCCCAGGGGGGGCCAGATACGCAGTATTTT. Residues: CASSEFPQGGPDTQYF.

This clonotype was counted many times. The V gene is TRBV7-8, the J gene TRBJ2-7; D remains unclear. Trimming removed 4 bases at V and 3 bases at J, with 7 bases between. Germline CDR1 reads SGHVS; CDR2 reads FQNEAQ. This CDR3 contains 12 residues. CDR3 loop: CASSYPDYEQYF. In DNA form, the CDR3 reads TGTGCCAGCAGCTATCCAGACTACGAGCAGTACTTC.

The J gene is TRBJ1-1, the V gene TRBV5-1; 8 bases line up with TRBD1. The CDR3 contains 14 residues. Germline V gene sequence: CDR1 SGHRS, CDR2 YFSETQ. V lost 5 bases to trimming and J lost 0 bases; unmatched junction nucleotides: 3. CDR3 region: CASSQGALNTEAFF. In nucleotides, the CDR3 is TGCGCCAGCAGTCAGGGGGCGCTGAACACTGAAGCTTTCTTT.

J is TRBJ2-1 and V is TRBV5-1; TRBD2 aligns across 9 bases. Germline assignment: CDR1 SGHRS and CDR2 YFSETQ. CDR3 size: 18 residues. The junction had 12 bases not matched to a gene; V was cut back by 3 bases and J by 2 bases. The CDR3 nucleotides read TGCGCCAGCAGCTCCGGGACTAGCCGGGCGGGCCCCTACAATGAGCAGTTCTTC. Encoded protein: CASSSGTSRAGPYNEQFF. The entire variable domain, with the rest obtained from reference TRBV5-1 and TRBJ2-1, is as follows: KAGVTQTPRYLIKTRGQQVTLSCSPISGHRSVSWYQQTPGQGLQFLFEYFSETQRNKGNFPGRFSGRQFSNSRSEMNVSTLELGDSALYLCASSSGTSRAGPYNEQFFGPGTRLTVL.

This clonotype was seen more than once but under ten times. This chain connects TRBV20-1 to TRBJ1-6; possibly TRBD1 for D (6 bases). Germline lookup yields CDR1 DFQATT and CDR2 SNEGSKA (reference sequence). CDR3 size: 12 residues. V was trimmed by 5 bases and J by 10 bases, leaving 12 bases between them. The CDR3 here is CSAQAGESPLHF. The CDR3, as DNA: TGCAGTGCTCAGGCAGGGGAATCACCCCTCCACTTT.

This sequence joins TRBV6-1 and TRBJ1-2; D not certain. Trimming took 6 bases from V and 6 from J, leaving 14 bases between them. There are 13 residues in the CDR3. The germline gives CDR1 MNHNS, CDR2 SASEGT. The chain's CDR3 is CASRESRPHGYTF. CDR3 DNA sequence: TGTGCCAGCAGAGAGTCGCGACCCCATGGCTACACCTTC.

The chain couples TRBV12-3 or TRBV12-4 to TRBJ2-2, with 7 nucleotides matching TRBD2. The CDR3 consists of 16 residues. V was pared by 3 bases and J by 3 bases, with 7 bases of the junction left unmatched. Here the CDR3 DNA reads TGTGCCAGCAGTTTCAGCGTAGCGGGTGACACCGGGGAGCTGTTTTTT. This codes for CASSFSVAGDTGELFF.

This clonotype occurred a few times. The V and J genes are TRBV5-1 and TRBJ2-7; TRBD2 agrees at 10 bases. The CDR3 sequence is 16 residues long. Germline V gene sequence: CDR1 SGHRS, CDR2 YFSETQ. V gave up 4 bases and J gave up 6 bases; unmatched junction bases: 13. As DNA, the CDR3 is TGCGCCAGCAGCGGAACACTTACTAGCGGGGAGTCCGAGCAGTACTTC. Its protein is CASSGTLTSGESEQYF.

The chain joins TRBV7-3 to TRBJ2-4; TRBD2 is a possible D gene (5 bases). Germline lookup yields CDR1 SGHTA and CDR2 FQGTGA. Trimming took off 3 bases at V and 0 bases at J, with 15 bases between the two ends. The CDR3 totals 17 residues. The CDR3 protein is CASSLEWRRTAKNIQYF. As DNA, the CDR3 is TGTGCCAGCAGCTTGGAATGGAGGAGGACAGCCAAAAACATTCAGTACTTC.

This rearrangement joins TRBV5-1 to TRBJ1-1; D perhaps matches TRBD1 (5 bases). The CDR3 has 16 amino acids. Looked up from germline, CDR1 is SGHRS and CDR2 is YFSETQ. Deletions cut 4 bases from V and 0 bases from J, with 16 bases between. This chain's CDR3 is CASSTSTARMNTEAFF. In nucleotides, the CDR3 is TGCGCCAGCAGCACCTCGACAGCGAGAATGAACACTGAAGCTTTCTTT.

This clonotype was found a few times. The gene calls are TRBV10-3 and TRBJ2-3; D perhaps matches TRBD1 (5 bases). This CDR3 comprises 17 residues. CDR1 is ENHRY and CDR2 is SYGVKD in the germline V gene. Trimming took off 10 bases at V and 5 bases at J, with 28 bases between the two ends. CDR3 loop: CATTNPAQGSQRDTQYF. The CDR3 DNA reads TGTGCCACTACGAACCCCGCCCAGGGAAGCCAGCGAGATACGCAGTATTTT.

This clonotype occurred a few times. V is TRBV29-1 and J is TRBJ1-1, with no clear D. CDR3 length: 12 amino acids. Trimming cost V 8 bases and J 5 bases, with 15 bases left between them. CDR1 SQVTM and CDR2 ANQGSEA come from the germline V gene. In nucleotides, the CDR3 is TGCAGCCCTCGTCGTGCCGGGACTGAAGCTTTCTTT. As protein: CSPRRAGTEAFF.

This chain uses TRBV6-1 with TRBJ2-1; D gene ambiguous. The V and J ends lost 6 bases and 0 bases respectively, with 6 bases between them. The germline gives CDR1 MNHNS, CDR2 SASEGT. The CDR3 has 13 amino acids. CDR3: CASRSDSYNEQFF. The CDR3 coding sequence is TGTGCCAGCAGATCCGACTCCTACAATGAGCAGTTCTTC.

This clonotype showed up just a few times. V and J are TRBV12-3 or TRBV12-4 and TRBJ1-1, with D perhaps matching TRBD1 (6 bases). Deletions cut 5 bases from V and 7 bases from J, with 14 bases between. CDR3 length: 13 residues. The CDR3 DNA reads TGTGCCAGCAGTCGTGCGGGGGCTGGTGAAGCTTTCTTT. Its translation: CASSRAGAGEAFF.

In its sample, this clonotype was seen a few times. V gene TRBV6-5 combines with J gene TRBJ1-1; 7 bases agree with TRBD1. Per germline, CDR1 MNHEY and CDR2 SVGAGI. This CDR3 has 16 residues. The V gene end was trimmed by 4 bases and the J gene end by 1 base; junction bases not matched to a gene: 9. The CDR3 DNA sequence: TGTGCCAGCAGTTCCCCTTACAGGGGTAGGAACACTGAAGCTTTCTTT. Encoded protein: CASSSPYRGRNTEAFF.

V usage is TRBV5-1 and J usage is TRBJ2-7; TRBD2 agrees at 10 bases. The CDR3 has 16 amino acids. V lost 2 bases, J lost 5 bases, and 10 bases stayed unmatched. Germline assignment: CDR1 SGHRS and CDR2 YFSETQ. CDR3 nucleotide sequence: TGCGCCAGCAGCTTACGGCTAGCGGGAGTTAGGAACGAGCAGTACTTC. Amino acid sequence: CASSLRLAGVRNEQYF.

The rearrangement uses TRBV12-5 and TRBJ1-2; D uncertain. The CDR3 has 13 amino acids. Germline values: CDR1 LGHNT, CDR2 FRNRAP. V lost 2 bases and J 5 bases, leaving 9 bases between the germline ends. CDR3 region: CASGLPPSYGYTF. The DNA for the CDR3 is TGTGCTAGTGGTTTGCCTCCGTCTTATGGCTACACCTTC.

This clonotype was seen a handful of times. CDR3 protein: CASSLLTGISYEQYF. CDR3 DNA sequence: TGTGCCAGCAGCCTGCTGACAGGAATCTCCTACGAGCAGTACTTC. V gene TRBV7-2 combines with J gene TRBJ2-7; TRBD1 is a possible D gene (6 bases). The V and J ends lost 5 bases and 0 bases respectively, with 14 bases between them. CDR3 length: 15 amino acids. From germline, CDR1 is SGHTA and CDR2 FQGNSA.

The sample holds a few counts of this clonotype. This rearrangement joins TRBV29-1 to TRBJ1-3; TRBD1 agrees at 9 bases. This CDR3 is 15 amino acids long. The ends lost 3 bases at V and 2 bases at J; junction bases unmatched: 5. Germline CDR1 is SQVTM and CDR2 is ANQGSEA. This CDR3 is CSVDATGGTGNTIYF. DNA for the CDR3: TGCAGCGTTGACGCGACAGGGGGTACTGGAAACACCATATATTTT.

This rearrangement joins TRBV18 to TRBJ2-3; D is perhaps TRBD1 or TRBD2 (5 bases each). V was pared by 6 bases and J by 4 bases, with 20 bases between. This CDR3 has 16 residues. Looked up from germline, CDR1 is KGHSH and CDR2 is LQKENI. CDR3 residues: CASSPTRGTPADTQYF. CDR3 sequence (DNA): TGTGCCAGCTCGCCGACCCGTGGGACGCCGGCAGATACGCAGTATTTT.

V is TRBV20-1 and J is TRBJ2-7; 8 nucleotides agree with TRBD1. This CDR3 contains 14 residues. The V and J ends lost 6 bases and 2 bases, in that order; junction bases with no gene match: 9. CDR1 is DFQATT and CDR2 is SNEGSKA in the germline V gene (reference sequence). CDR3 amino acids: CSALKTTGAYEQYF. In DNA, the CDR3 is TGCAGTGCCCTAAAAACGACAGGGGCCTACGAGCAGTACTTC.

With respect to this clonotype: The junction shows a germline mismatch at one end, possibly a read error. The V and J genes are TRBV10-3 and TRBJ2-1; 7 nucleotides agree with TRBD1. This CDR3 has 16 amino acids. Germline loops: CDR1 ENHRY, CDR2 SYGVKD. CDR3 loop: CAISEGQGVTYIEQFF. Here the CDR3 DNA reads TGTGCCATCAGTGAAGGCCAGGGGGTCACCTACATTGAGCAGTTCTTC.